The 2 T cell receptor beta chains presented below share a single source sample, sequenced in a study of CD8 T cells in ankylosing spondylitis. TCRdb redid the calling of the 5' RACE reads with MiXCR, one entry per CDR3 protein. The data contain approximately 140,000 distinct CDR3 sequences, 40% to 50% of them singletons. Sequencing was done on a sample of synovial fluid, either unsorted or a sorted T cell fraction (not recorded which). The receptors were gathered from a male donor with ankylosing spondylitis.

A few counts support this clonotype. The CDR3 is CASSLGAQILLQLEQFF. The CDR3, as DNA: TGTGCCAGCAGCTTAGGTGCCCAGATTTTATTACAATTAGAGCAGTTCTTC. The rearrangement links TRBV7-8 to TRBJ2-1; D is uncertain. V lost 1 base, J lost 10 bases, and 23 bases lay in between. CDR1 is SGHVS, CDR2 FQNEAQ, per germline. There are 17 residues in the CDR3.

In this sample, this clonotype turned up a few times. The genes are TRBV2 and TRBJ2-1; 7 nucleotides agree with TRBD2. The CDR3 spans 14 residues. J gave up 6 bases and V 4 bases, and 6 bases lay outside the gene matches. The germline V gene encodes CDR1 SNHLY and CDR2 FYNNEI. CDR3 loop: CASSAGRRANEQFF. Written as DNA, the CDR3 is TGTGCCAGCAGTGCCGGGAGGCGGGCCAATGAGCAGTTCTTC.